This T cell receptor beta chain is from a study of blood T cell repertoires in COVID-19. As for the study in general: Italy, Spain and the United States were the sources of the convalescent and acute COVID-19 samples. T cells, B-cell-depleted T cells, or PBMCs provided the cDNA or gDNA that served as material.

Deletions cut 0 bases from V and 1 base from J, with 11 bases between. The CDR3 is made up of 16 amino acids. CDR1 and CDR2 (germline): MGHDK, SYGVNS. This table comes from immunoSEQ multiplex PCR, and its TCRdb copy is limited to in-frame clones, with some not included. The sample has 120,000 to 150,000 clones; approximately 85% are singletons. Sequenced input: peripheral blood. The chain combines TRBV25-1 with TRBJ2-3, with TRBD1 as a possible D gene (6 bases). The TCR comes from a man aged 50-60 years with acute or convalescent COVID-19. The CDR3 DNA reads TGTGCCAGCAGTGAATATATAAGGACAGGCACAGATACGCAGTATTTT. This gives the protein CASSEYIRTGTDTQYF.